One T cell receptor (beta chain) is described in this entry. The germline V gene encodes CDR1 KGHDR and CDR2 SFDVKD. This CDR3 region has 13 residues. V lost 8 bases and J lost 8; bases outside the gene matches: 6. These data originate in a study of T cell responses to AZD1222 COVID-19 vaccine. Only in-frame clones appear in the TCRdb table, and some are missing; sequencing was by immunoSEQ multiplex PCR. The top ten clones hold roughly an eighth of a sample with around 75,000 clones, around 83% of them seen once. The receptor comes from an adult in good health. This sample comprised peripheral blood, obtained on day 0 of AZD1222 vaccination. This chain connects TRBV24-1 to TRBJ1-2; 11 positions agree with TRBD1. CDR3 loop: CATTGGQGDGYTF. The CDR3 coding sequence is TGTGCCACCACTGGGGGACAGGGGGACGGCTACACCTTC.